These T cell receptor beta chains were read from a single sample in a study of blood T cells in healthy people across ages. TCRdb reprocessed the 5' RACE reads with MiXCR, giving one entry per CDR3 protein. The sample has approximately 1,000,000 distinct CDR3 sequences; around two fifths are singletons. The sequenced sample consisted of blood. Receptor source: a man younger than 35 in good health. CDR3s include the opening cysteine and the closing phenylalanine or tryptophan. D genes are given only for firm matches. Only some rows state a clone size, as once, few, many or a class for expanded clones.

TRBV20-1,few,TRBJ2-4,-,CSARDGAGRQNIQYF,TGCAGTGCTAGAGATGGGGCAGGGCGACAAAACATTCAGTACTTC
TRBV5-1,-,TRBJ2-5,TRBD1,CASSPSGTEGNEQYF,TGCGCCAGCAGCCCATCCGGGACAGAGGGCAATGAGCAGTACTTC
TRBV27,-,TRBJ1-5,TRBD1,CASKPGGAYSNQPQHF,TGTGCCAGCAAACCAGGGGGCGCCTATAGCAATCAGCCCCAGCATTTT
TRBV6-6,-,TRBJ1-2,TRBD1,CASSIDRAVYGYTF,TGTGCCAGCAGTATTGACAGGGCGGTCTATGGCTACACCTTC
TRBV7-2,-,TRBJ2-1,TRBD2,CASSSRMTSGAGNEQFF,TGTGCCAGCAGCTCGAGAATGACTAGCGGGGCGGGTAATGAGCAGTTCTTC
TRBV5-1,few,TRBJ2-1,-,CASSDRLSGSNNEQFF,TGCGCCAGCAGCGACCGTTTGTCAGGGTCTAACAATGAGCAGTTCTTC
TRBV5-6,-,TRBJ2-1,-,CASSFVSSQFF,TGTGCCAGCAGCTTCGTATCGAGCCAGTTCTTC
TRBV5-5,-,TRBJ1-1,-,CASSFSITNTEAFF,TGTGCCAGCAGCTTTTCCATTACGAACACTGAAGCTTTCTTT
TRBV14,few,TRBJ1-2,-,CASSPTPRGSYTF,TGTGCCAGCAGCCCCACTCCCCGGGGTAGCTACACCTTC
TRBV4-1,once,TRBJ2-7,-,CASSLTGLPSSYEQYF,TGCGCCAGCAGCCTTACGGGACTTCCGAGCTCCTACGAGCAGTACTTC
TRBV27,many,TRBJ1-2,-,CASSLRRYYGYTF,TGTGCCAGCAGTTTACGTCGGTACTATGGCTACACCTTC
TRBV12-3/TRBV12-4,few,TRBJ1-1,TRBD1,CASTPLSGGAFTEAFF,TGTGCCAGCACTCCTTTGTCAGGGGGGGCATTCACTGAAGCTTTCTTT
TRBV20-1,-,TRBJ1-1,TRBD1,CSAGGGSVTEAFF,TGCAGTGCCGGAGGGGGCTCTGTCACTGAAGCTTTCTTT
TRBV3-1,many,TRBJ2-1,-,CASSQGRRRSSYNEQFF,TGTGCCAGCAGCCAAGGGAGGCGGAGGAGCTCCTACAATGAGCAGTTCTTC
TRBV20-1,-,TRBJ2-1,-,CSANGLGEQFF,TGCAGTGCGAATGGACTGGGTGAGCAGTTCTTC
TRBV7-2,few,TRBJ1-2,-,CASSPFWGSGYTF,TGTGCCAGCAGCCCCTTTTGGGGTAGCGGCTACACCTTC
TRBV27,-,TRBJ1-2,TRBD1,CASSLYGTDPLGYTF,TGTGCCAGCAGTTTATACGGGACAGACCCACTTGGCTACACCTTC